The 28 T cell receptor beta chains presented below share a single source sample, sequenced in a study of Graves' ophthalmopathy and Graves' hyperthyroidism. RNA transcripts served as template for amplifying TCR beta CDR3 sequences. HTBI primers were employed in first-round RT-PCR, then a second-round multiplex PCR followed. TCRdb passed the multiplex PCR reads through MiXCR, listing each CDR3 protein once. In the table there are 300,000 to 350,000 distinct CDR3 sequences, about a sixth of which are singletons. The sample comprised peripheral blood. These receptors came from an adult man with Graves' ophthalmopathy.

In its sample, this clonotype was seen once. The V call is TRBV11-2, the J call TRBJ2-5; 11 positions match TRBD2. After removal of 5 bases from V and 5 bases from J, the junction contained 16 bases not matched to a gene. Germline V CDR1 and CDR2: SGHAT, FQNNGV. This CDR3 contains 18 residues. The CDR3 sequence is CASSHPTSGRRAWETQYF. The CDR3 DNA sequence: TGTGCCAGCAGCCACCCAACTAGCGGGAGAAGGGCATGGGAGACCCAGTACTTC.

This clonotype was detected ten times or more. This chain uses TRBV3-1 with TRBJ1-2, with D possibly TRBD1 on 6 matching bases. The V gene's germline CDR1 is LGHDT and CDR2 YNNKEL (reference sequence). CDR3 length: 13 amino acids. V shed 2 bases and J shed 6 bases, with 10 bases lying between them. CDR3 bases: TGTGCCAGCAGCCAATGGACAGAAGATGGCTACACCTTC. The encoded protein is CASSQWTEDGYTF.

This clonotype was detected only a few times. The gene calls are TRBV6-5 and TRBJ2-7; maybe TRBD2 (7 bases). This CDR3 spans 16 amino acids. The germline CDR1 and CDR2 sequences are MNHEY and SVGAGI. V lost 4 bases, J lost 7 bases, and 23 bases lay in between. The CDR3 bases are TGTGCCAGCAGTTCCCCCCCCGAGGGGGGGGGTCGGGAGCAGTACTTC. Protein product: CASSSPPEGGGREQYF.

The V and J genes are TRBV3-1 and TRBJ1-1; D is possibly TRBD1 (6 bases). This CDR3 comprises 13 residues. The germline V gene encodes CDR1 LGHDT and CDR2 YNNKEL (reference sequence). V lost 3 bases to trimming and J lost 4 bases, with 9 bases between them. CDR3 region: CASSQRGATEAFF. As DNA, the CDR3 is TGTGCCAGCAGCCAGAGGGGGGCCACTGAAGCTTTCTTT.

The chain combines TRBV11-2 with TRBJ2-7, with D tentatively TRBD2 (5 bases). Germline V lookup: CDR1 SGHAT, CDR2 FQNNGV. The CDR3 consists of 12 residues. Trimming pared 5 bases from V and 7 bases from J, leaving 12 bases between. The CDR3 sequence: CASSHARGEQYF. CDR3 DNA: TGTGCCAGCAGCCACGCCCGGGGAGAGCAGTACTTC.

This clonotype was observed many times. The chain combines TRBV12-3 or TRBV12-4 with TRBJ2-6; weak D call: TRBD1 (6 bases). V was clipped by 5 bases and J by 0 bases, with 17 bases between them. The CDR3 has 18 amino acids. As DNA, the CDR3 is TGTGCCAGCAGTCGCGGAAGTCAGGGGTCCTCTGGGGCCAACGTCCTGACTTTC. As protein: CASSRGSQGSSGANVLTF.

This clonotype was counted at least ten times. The junction departs from germline at one end; a sequencing error may be responsible. This sequence joins TRBV6-5 and TRBJ2-2, with D possibly being TRBD2 (5 bases). Germline loops: CDR1 MNHEY, CDR2 SVGAGI. The CDR3 is made up of 13 amino acids. Here the CDR3 reads CASSWTLTGELLF. Written as DNA, the CDR3 is TGTGCCAGCAGTTGGACGTTGACCGGGGAGCTGCTTTTT.

This clonotype was detected many times. V is TRBV27 and J is TRBJ2-7, with D possibly matching TRBD1 (5 bases). Trimming stripped 2 bases from V and 3 bases from J, with 14 bases between. This CDR3 is built from 15 residues. Germline V CDR1 and CDR2: MNHEY, SMNVEV (reference sequence). The CDR3 loop reads CASSLSPQANYEQYF. Written as DNA, the CDR3 is TGTGCCAGCAGTTTAAGCCCACAGGCCAACTACGAGCAGTACTTC.

This clonotype was observed at least ten times. The chain recombines TRBV6-5 with TRBJ2-2, with D possibly matching TRBD1 (5 bases). Germline CDR1 reads MNHEY; CDR2 reads SVGAGI. The V and J ends lost 2 bases and 4 bases respectively, with 14 bases between them. The CDR3 is 16 amino acids. In nucleotides, the CDR3 is TGTGCCAGCAGTTACCCGGACAAGCCCCCCACCGGGGAGCTGTTTTTT. Translating gives CASSYPDKPPTGELFF.

At least ten counts were recorded for this clonotype. This sequence joins TRBV30 and TRBJ1-3; no definite D call. Between the trimmed V and J ends, which lost 4 bases and 4 bases, there was a span of 8 bases. CDR1 GTSNPN and CDR2 SVGIG come from the germline V gene (reference sequence). The CDR3 spans 12 residues. The CDR3 region is CAWTRRGNTIYF. CDR3 DNA sequence: TGTGCCTGGACCCGGAGGGGAAACACCATATATTTT.

This clonotype was seen repeatedly, ten times or more. The CDR3 spells CASSQDRYGETQYF. In DNA form, the CDR3 reads TGCGCCAGCAGCCAAGATCGGTATGGAGAGACCCAGTACTTC. The chain is built from TRBV4-1 and TRBJ2-5; D unresolved. Trimming removed 0 bases from V and 4 bases from J, with 9 bases in between. The V gene's germline CDR1 is MGHRA and CDR2 YSYEKL. The CDR3 extends over 14 amino acids.

This clonotype was seen ten or more times. The chain carries TRBV6-2 or TRBV6-3 and TRBJ2-7; 7 bases are a match to TRBD1. From germline, CDR1 is MNHEY and CDR2 SVGEGT. This CDR3 comprises 14 residues. CDR3 loop: CAASGQRGGYEQYF. The CDR3 nucleotides read TGTGCTGCGTCGGGACAGCGAGGGGGATACGAGCAGTACTTC.

The count of this clonotype is one. The chain couples TRBV27 to TRBJ1-1, with unresolved D. Germline V gene lookup returns CDR1 MNHEY and CDR2 SMNVEV (reference sequence). This CDR3 is built from 14 residues. The V gene lost 3 bases and the J gene lost 5 bases, with 13 bases spanning the gap. The CDR3, as DNA: TGTGCCAGCAGTTTGAGGCGGGCGCGGACTGAAGCTTTCTTT. This encodes CASSLRRARTEAFF.

This clonotype was detected ten times or more. An end of the junction does not agree with germline; a read error may underlie this. The chain is built from TRBV11-2 and TRBJ2-5; D remains ambiguous. This CDR3 is built from 11 residues. Looked up from germline, CDR1 is SGHAT and CDR2 is FQNNGV. CDR3 nucleotides: TGTGCCAGCTCCCCCCAAGCGACCCAGTACTTC. Its translation is CASSPQATQYF.

This clonotype occurred many times. The rearrangement joins TRBV29-1 to TRBJ2-5; 10 bases are a match to TRBD2. The germline CDR1 and CDR2 sequences are SQVTM and ANQGSEA. The length of the CDR3 is 15 residues. The J segment lost 4 bases and the V segment lost 6 bases, leaving 11 bases of the junction unmatched. The CDR3 DNA reads TGCAGCGTAAAGAAGCGGGGGGGCTTGTCAGAGACCCAGTACTTC. Protein product: CSVKKRGGLSETQYF.

This clonotype has a count of ten or more. This chain links TRBV19 with TRBJ1-1; D not certain. Trimming pared 3 bases from V and 7 bases from J, leaving 12 bases between. The CDR3 has 13 amino acids. CDR1 is LNHDA and CDR2 is SQIVND in the germline V gene (reference sequence). The DNA of the CDR3 is TGTGCCAGTAGTATCCAGTCCGGCGGTGAAGCTTTCTTT. This encodes CASSIQSGGEAFF. Based on the CDR3 plus reference TRBV19 and TRBJ1-1, the full variable domain is DGGITQSPKYLFRKEGQNVTLSCEQNLNHDAMYWYRQDPGQGLRLIYYSQIVNDFQKGDIAEGYSVSREKKESFPLTVTSAQKNPTAFYLCASSIQSGGEAFFGQGTRLTVV.

This clonotype was counted at least ten times. The CDR3 loop reads CASSPPGAGQPQHF. DNA of the CDR3: TGTGCCAGCAGTCCTCCGGGGGCAGGTCAGCCCCAGCATTTT. The chain recombines TRBV28 with TRBJ1-5, with a possible D match to TRBD1 (6 bases). This CDR3 has 14 amino acids. From germline, CDR1 is MDHEN and CDR2 SYDVKM. V shed 5 bases and J shed 6 bases, with 14 bases lying between them.

This clonotype has ten or more counts. The chain carries TRBV2 and TRBJ2-5; maybe TRBD1 (5 bases). CDR3 length: 13 residues. The V end lost 4 bases, the J end lost 4 bases, and 10 bases lay between the germline ends. The germline V gene encodes CDR1 SNHLY and CDR2 FYNNEI. The CDR3 region is CASSGRQRETQYF. The CDR3 DNA is TGTGCCAGCAGTGGAAGACAGAGAGAGACCCAGTACTTC.

This clonotype was observed at least ten times. V and J are TRBV20-1 and TRBJ2-5, with TRBD2 identical over 8 bases. This CDR3 is built from 14 residues. Germline V CDR1 and CDR2: DFQATT, SNEGSKA (reference sequence). V lost 1 base, J lost 5 bases, and 6 bases stayed unmatched. CDR3 sequence: CSARGGTSGETQYF. The CDR3 DNA reads as TGCAGTGCTAGAGGGGGGACTAGTGGTGAGACCCAGTACTTC.

The CDR3 is CASRGAGRYGYTF. The CDR3 coding sequence is TGTGCCAGCAGGGGAGCGGGAAGATATGGCTACACCTTC. The chain carries TRBV6-1 and TRBJ1-2; D is uncertain. This CDR3 region has 13 residues. Germline CDR1 MNHNS, CDR2 SASEGT. The V and J ends lost 6 bases and 5 bases respectively, with 13 bases between them.

The rearrangement uses TRBV27 and TRBJ2-7; D call uncertain. Trimming left V 5 bases short and J 4 bases short, with 9 bases between. CDR1 MNHEY and CDR2 SMNVEV come from the germline V gene (reference sequence). The CDR3 length is 12 residues. In DNA, the CDR3 is TGTGCCAGCAGTCCCTTTCGATACGAGCAGTACTTC. Protein sequence: CASSPFRYEQYF.

Many counts were recorded for this clonotype. The rearrangement uses TRBV12-3 or TRBV12-4 and TRBJ1-1, with TRBD1 matching 9 bases. Losses at the gene ends were 5 bases for V and 8 bases for J; bases not matched to a gene: 6. The CDR3 has 13 residues. The CDR3 region is CASSLGQGSEAFF. The CDR3 DNA reads as TGTGCCAGCAGTCTCGGACAGGGGTCGGAAGCTTTCTTT.

The chain has TRBV12-5 and TRBJ2-7, with D unresolved. Per the germline V gene, CDR1 is LGHNT and CDR2 is FRNRAP. The CDR3 is 10 amino acids. CDR3 DNA sequence: TGTGCCCAGGCGGTTTACGAGCAGTACTTC. Translating it yields CAQAVYEQYF. Full variable domain (outside the CDR3, taken from reference TRBV12-5 and TRBJ2-7): DARVTQTPRHKVTEMGQEVTMRCQPILGHNTVFWYRQTMMQGLELLAYFRNRAPLDDSGMPKDRFSAEMPDATLATLKIQPSEPRDSAVYFCAQAVYEQYFGPGTRLTVT.

The table lists this clonotype with many counts. The V and J genes are TRBV4-3 and TRBJ2-7; a weak D match, TRBD2 (5 bases). This CDR3 has 13 residues. V was pared by 0 bases and J by 6 bases, with 9 bases between. CDR1 is LGHNA and CDR2 is YSLEER in the germline V gene. The CDR3: CASSQDGVGEQYF. CDR3 DNA: TGCGCCAGCAGCCAAGACGGGGTGGGCGAGCAGTACTTC.

This clonotype was observed at least ten times. The chain carries TRBV6-2 or TRBV6-3 and TRBJ1-1, with D perhaps TRBD1 (5 bases). This CDR3 is built from 12 residues. CDR1 is MNHEY and CDR2 is SVGEGT in the germline V gene. V lost 5 bases and J 7 bases, leaving 11 bases between the germline ends. In DNA, the CDR3 is TGTGCCAGCAGTCGGACAAAAAGTGAAGCTTTCTTT. Protein product: CASSRTKSEAFF.

The table lists this clonotype with many counts. The genes are TRBV19 and TRBJ2-2; D may match TRBD1 or TRBD2 (5 bases each). The CDR3 consists of 17 residues. From germline, CDR1 is LNHDA and CDR2 SQIVND (reference sequence). V was clipped by 3 bases and J by 2 bases, with 16 bases between them. The CDR3 protein is CASSMWGDSGNTGELFF. The CDR3 DNA reads TGTGCCAGTAGTATGTGGGGAGACAGTGGAAACACCGGGGAGCTGTTTTTT.

At least ten counts were recorded for this clonotype. The CDR3 loop is CASSITGQTHGEQYF. The CDR3 DNA reads TGTGCCAGCAGTATCACCGGGCAAACGCATGGTGAGCAGTACTTC. The rearrangement links TRBV2 to TRBJ2-7, with D unclear. Germline assignment: CDR1 SNHLY and CDR2 FYNNEI. V was clipped by 5 bases and J by 7 bases, with 21 bases between them. CDR3 length: 15 amino acids.

This clonotype has at least ten counts. V usage is TRBV7-9 and J usage is TRBJ2-5; a possible D gene is TRBD2 (7 bases). The CDR3 spans 15 residues. Germline lookup yields CDR1 SEHNR and CDR2 FQNEAQ (reference sequence). V was clipped by 5 bases and J by 0 bases, with 13 bases between them. The CDR3 loop reads CASSRTAGHQETQYF. CDR3 in DNA: TGTGCCAGCAGCCGGACAGCGGGGCACCAAGAGACCCAGTACTTC.